The rows below give T cell receptor beta chains drawn from one sample of a study of blood T cells in healthy people across ages. TCRdb reprocessed the 5' RACE reads via MiXCR and lists one record per CDR3 protein. The data contain approximately 490,000 distinct CDR3 sequences, less than 25% of them singletons. These data also formed part of another study, on T cells of mothers and their children.

Input material: blood. Receptors originate from a boy aged 5-17 years in good health. Each CDR3 is given with its conserved first and last residue.

J gene: TRBJ1-2
V gene: TRBV6-2/TRBV6-3
CDR3 length: 16
CDR3 protein: CASSYRAARDSYGYTF

J gene: .
V gene: TRBV28
CDR3 length: 14
CDR3 protein: CASSPRTGRCEQYF

J gene: TRBJ2-5
V gene: TRBV6-2/TRBV6-3
CDR3 length: 16
CDR3 protein: CASSYTGAGTQETQYF

J gene: TRBJ2-1
V gene: TRBV20-1
CDR3 length: 14
CDR3 protein: CSARDPGAYNEQFF

J gene: TRBJ1-1
V gene: TRBV9
CDR3 length: 17
CDR3 protein: CASSDGTGGPGRTEALF

J gene: TRBJ2-1
V gene: TRBV12-3/TRBV12-4
CDR3 length: 15
CDR3 protein: CASSLRGSGPNEQFF

J gene: TRBJ2-5
V gene: TRBV29-1
CDR3 length: 12
CDR3 protein: CSVEDLGSGASF

J gene: TRBJ2-7
V gene: TRBV9
CDR3 length: 16
CDR3 protein: CASSSTGTSSSYEQYF

J gene: TRBJ1-1
V gene: TRBV30
CDR3 length: 14
CDR3 protein: CAWSVGGLGTEAFF

J gene: TRBJ1-5
V gene: TRBV4-3
CDR3 length: 14
CDR3 protein: CASSQDMGGQPQHF

J gene: TRBJ1-4
V gene: TRBV7-9
CDR3 length: 15
CDR3 protein: CASSFGSGLNEKLLF

J gene: TRBJ2-5
V gene: TRBV7-9
CDR3 length: 16
CDR3 protein: CASGAPGQMIKETQYF

J gene: TRBJ2-1
V gene: TRBV6-6
CDR3 length: 16
CDR3 protein: CASAGGLRGSYSEQFF

J gene: TRBJ2-1
V gene: TRBV7-3
CDR3 length: 13
CDR3 protein: CASSSGGAGEQFF

J gene: TRBJ2-5
V gene: TRBV9
CDR3 length: 16
CDR3 protein: CASSAPGLAGLETQYF

J gene: TRBJ2-7
V gene: TRBV2
CDR3 length: 13
CDR3 protein: CASSELAAYEQYF

J gene: TRBJ2-3
V gene: TRBV6-5
CDR3 length: 15
CDR3 protein: CASKEGASSTDTQYF

J gene: TRBJ2-7
V gene: TRBV18
CDR3 length: 17
CDR3 protein: CASSLNVPGQGTYEQYF

J gene: TRBJ2-7
V gene: TRBV4-3
CDR3 length: 16
CDR3 protein: CASSQGSLAGPYEQYF

J gene: TRBJ1-4
V gene: TRBV4-1
CDR3 length: 14
CDR3 protein: CASSPLGMGEKLFF

J gene: TRBJ2-1
V gene: TRBV12-3/TRBV12-4
CDR3 length: 14
CDR3 protein: CASSPRRDWNEQFF

J gene: TRBJ2-1
V gene: TRBV5-1
CDR3 length: 15
CDR3 protein: CASSLTSGGLGEQFF

J gene: TRBJ2-2
V gene: TRBV10-2
CDR3 length: 14
CDR3 protein: CASSESKGSGELFF

J gene: TRBJ1-2
V gene: TRBV7-2
CDR3 length: 12
CDR3 protein: CASNVGIYGYTF

J gene: TRBJ2-5
V gene: TRBV7-3
CDR3 length: 13
CDR3 protein: CASSLTGSETQYF

J gene: TRBJ2-6
V gene: TRBV5-1
CDR3 length: 15
CDR3 protein: CASSVEGPGANVLTF

J gene: TRBJ1-2
V gene: TRBV4-3
CDR3 length: 15
CDR3 protein: CASSQGRTTNYGYTF

J gene: TRBJ1-1
V gene: TRBV5-1
CDR3 length: 15
CDR3 protein: CASSLVTKSGTEAFF

J gene: TRBJ2-1
V gene: TRBV4-2
CDR3 length: 14
CDR3 protein: CASSHATSGSGQFF

J gene: TRBJ1-4
V gene: TRBV4-2
CDR3 length: 14
CDR3 protein: CASSQDLLNEKLFF

J gene: TRBJ2-3
V gene: TRBV7-9
CDR3 length: 13
CDR3 protein: CASSFIEGDTQYF

J gene: TRBJ2-3
V gene: TRBV12-3/TRBV12-4
CDR3 length: 14
CDR3 protein: CASSLASSPDTQYF

J gene: TRBJ2-5
V gene: TRBV5-1
CDR3 length: 13
CDR3 protein: CASSFYFQETQYF

J gene: TRBJ2-1
V gene: TRBV20-1
CDR3 length: 15
CDR3 protein: CSARGTSGERGEQFF

J gene: TRBJ1-1
V gene: TRBV20-1
CDR3 length: 13
CDR3 protein: CRVGQGTTIEAFF

J gene: TRBJ2-7
V gene: TRBV21-1
CDR3 length: 16
CDR3 protein: CASSKSRLAGEYEQYF